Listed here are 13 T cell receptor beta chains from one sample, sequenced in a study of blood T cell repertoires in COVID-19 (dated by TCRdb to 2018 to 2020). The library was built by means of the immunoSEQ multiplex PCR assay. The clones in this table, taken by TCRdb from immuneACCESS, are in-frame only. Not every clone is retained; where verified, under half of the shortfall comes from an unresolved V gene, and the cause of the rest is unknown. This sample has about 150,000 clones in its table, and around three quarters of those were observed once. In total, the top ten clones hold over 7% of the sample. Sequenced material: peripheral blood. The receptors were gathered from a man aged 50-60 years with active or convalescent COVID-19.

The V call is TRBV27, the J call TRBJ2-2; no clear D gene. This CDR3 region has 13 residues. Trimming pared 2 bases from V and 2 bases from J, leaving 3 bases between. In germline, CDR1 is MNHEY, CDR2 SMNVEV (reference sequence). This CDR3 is CASSLVNTGELFF. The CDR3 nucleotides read TGTGCCAGCAGTTTAGTAAACACCGGGGAGCTGTTTTTT.

The CDR3 spells CASSQGWSPSTDTQYF. The CDR3 DNA reads as TGTGCCAGCAGCCAAGGGTGGAGCCCTAGCACAGATACGCAGTATTTT. The chain recombines TRBV3-1 (or the pseudogene TRBV3-2) with TRBJ2-3, with D unresolved. The germline gives CDR1 LGHDT, CDR2 YNNKEL (reference sequence). Trimming cost V 1 base and J 0 bases, with 11 bases left between them. This CDR3 is 16 amino acids long.

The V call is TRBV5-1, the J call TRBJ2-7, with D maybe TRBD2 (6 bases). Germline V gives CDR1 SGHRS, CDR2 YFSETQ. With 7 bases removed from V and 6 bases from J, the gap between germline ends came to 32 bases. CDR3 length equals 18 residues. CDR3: CASSSGVNRGLMETEQYF. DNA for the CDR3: TGCGCCAGCTCCTCCGGGGTTAACCGGGGGTTAATGGAAACCGAGCAGTACTTC.

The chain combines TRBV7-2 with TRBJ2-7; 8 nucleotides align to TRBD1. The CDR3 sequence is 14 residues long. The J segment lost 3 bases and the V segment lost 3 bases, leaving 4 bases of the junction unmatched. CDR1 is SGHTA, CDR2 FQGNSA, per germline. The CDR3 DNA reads TGTGCCAGCAGCTTTGCACAGGGGGGCTACGAGCAGTACTTC. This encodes CASSFAQGGYEQYF.

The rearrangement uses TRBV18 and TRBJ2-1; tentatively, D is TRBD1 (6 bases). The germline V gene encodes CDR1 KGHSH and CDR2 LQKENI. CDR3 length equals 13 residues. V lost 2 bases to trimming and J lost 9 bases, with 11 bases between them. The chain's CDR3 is CASSPVMDSEQFF. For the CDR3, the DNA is TGTGCCAGCTCACCAGTCATGGACAGTGAGCAGTTCTTC.

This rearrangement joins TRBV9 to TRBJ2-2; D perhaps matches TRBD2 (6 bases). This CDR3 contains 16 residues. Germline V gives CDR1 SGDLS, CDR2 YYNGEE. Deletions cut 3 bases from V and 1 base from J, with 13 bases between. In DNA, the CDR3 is TGTGCCAGCAGCGCCGACGGGACTTGGAACACCGGGGAGCTGTTTTTT. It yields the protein CASSADGTWNTGELFF.

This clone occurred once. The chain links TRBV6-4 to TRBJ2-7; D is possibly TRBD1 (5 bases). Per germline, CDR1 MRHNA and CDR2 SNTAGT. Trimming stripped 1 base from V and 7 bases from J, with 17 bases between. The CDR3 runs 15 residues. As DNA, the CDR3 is TGTGCCAGCAGTGACTTTGATTCAGGGTTTTTAGAGCAGTACTTC. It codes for CASSDFDSGFLEQYF.

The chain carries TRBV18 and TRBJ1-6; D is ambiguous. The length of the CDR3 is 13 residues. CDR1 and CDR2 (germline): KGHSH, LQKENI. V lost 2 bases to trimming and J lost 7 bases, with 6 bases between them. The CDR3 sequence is CASSPNKNSPLHF. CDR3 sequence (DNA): TGTGCCAGCTCACCAAACAAAAATTCACCCCTCCACTTT.

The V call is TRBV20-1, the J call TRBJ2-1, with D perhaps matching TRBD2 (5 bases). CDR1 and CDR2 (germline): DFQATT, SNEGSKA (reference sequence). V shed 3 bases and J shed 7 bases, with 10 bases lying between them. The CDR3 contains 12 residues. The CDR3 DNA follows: TGCAGTGCTAGTCTAGCCCGGAATGAGCAGTTCTTC. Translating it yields CSASLARNEQFF.

The CDR3 DNA reads TGCAGTGCTAGTTCGGGATACGGAAACACCATATATTTT. Protein: CSASSGYGNTIYF. The gene calls are TRBV20-1 and TRBJ1-3; D is undetermined. From germline, CDR1 is DFQATT and CDR2 SNEGSKA (reference sequence). V lost 3 bases and J lost 4, with 10 bases in between. CDR3 length: 13 amino acids.

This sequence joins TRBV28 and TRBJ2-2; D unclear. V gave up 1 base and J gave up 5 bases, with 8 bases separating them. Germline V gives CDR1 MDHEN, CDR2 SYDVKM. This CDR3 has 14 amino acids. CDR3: CASSLSRLTGELFF. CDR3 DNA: TGTGCCAGCAGTTTATCGCGGTTAACCGGGGAGCTGTTTTTT.

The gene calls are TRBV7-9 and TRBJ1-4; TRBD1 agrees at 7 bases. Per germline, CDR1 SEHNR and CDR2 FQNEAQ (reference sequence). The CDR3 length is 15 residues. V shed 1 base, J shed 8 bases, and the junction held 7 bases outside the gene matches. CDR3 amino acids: CASSLDRGGSEKLFF. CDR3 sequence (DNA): TGTGCCAGCAGCTTAGACAGGGGCGGATCAGAAAAACTGTTTTTT.

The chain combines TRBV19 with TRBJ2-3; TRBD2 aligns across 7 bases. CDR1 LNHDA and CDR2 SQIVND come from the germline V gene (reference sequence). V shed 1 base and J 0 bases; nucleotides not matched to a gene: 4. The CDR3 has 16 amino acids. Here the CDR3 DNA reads TGTGCCAGTAGTATAGCTACGGGACTAAGCACAGATACGCAGTATTTT. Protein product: CASSIATGLSTDTQYF.